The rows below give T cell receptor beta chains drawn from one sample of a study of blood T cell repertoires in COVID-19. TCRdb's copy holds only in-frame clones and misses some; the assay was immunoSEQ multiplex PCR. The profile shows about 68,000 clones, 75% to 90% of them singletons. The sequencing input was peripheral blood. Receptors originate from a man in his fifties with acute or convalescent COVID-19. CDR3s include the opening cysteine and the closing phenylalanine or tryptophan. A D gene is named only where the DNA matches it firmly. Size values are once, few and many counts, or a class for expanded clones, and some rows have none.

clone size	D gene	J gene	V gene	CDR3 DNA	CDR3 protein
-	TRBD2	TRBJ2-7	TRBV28	TGTGCCAGCATTCCCGGGAGGGAAGAGTACTTC	CASIPGREEYF
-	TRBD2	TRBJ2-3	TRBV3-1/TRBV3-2	TGTGCCAGCAGCCAAGTGGGACTAGCCTACACAGATACGCAGTATTTT	CASSQVGLAYTDTQYF
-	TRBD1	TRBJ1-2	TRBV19	TGTGCCAGTAGTATAGCCCCCCGACAGGGGGTATGGTATGGCTACACCTTC	CASSIAPRQGVWYGYTF
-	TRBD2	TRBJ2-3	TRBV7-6	TGTGCCAGCAGCCGCCCGAGGGCGGGAGTTATCACAGATACGCAGTATTTT	CASSRPRAGVITDTQYF
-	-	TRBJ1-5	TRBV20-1	TGCAGTGCTAGTGTTGGGGGCCGGGGTCAGCCCCAGCATTTT	CSASVGGRGQPQHF
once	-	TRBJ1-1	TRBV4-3	TGCGCCAGCAGCCAAGTGGGCGGTGGGGCGACCACTGAAGCTTTCTTT	CASSQVGGGATTEAFF
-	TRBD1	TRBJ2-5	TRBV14	TGTGCCAGCAGCCAGTGGGGGACAGGGGGTGGAGAGACCCAGTACTTC	CASSQWGTGGGETQYF
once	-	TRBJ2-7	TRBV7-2	TGTGCCAGCAGCCCTCGTCTGACAGCTACCACCTACGAGCAGTACTTC	CASSPRLTATTYEQYF
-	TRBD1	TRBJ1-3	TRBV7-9	TGTGCCAGCAAAAGACAGGGAGCAACTGGAAACACCATATATTTT	CASKRQGATGNTIYF
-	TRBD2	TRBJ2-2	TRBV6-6	TGTGCCAGCAGTTACTTGGCTAGCGGCACCGGGGAGCTGTTTTTT	CASSYLASGTGELFF
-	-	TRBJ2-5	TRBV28	TGTGCCAGCAGTTTGGAAGGGAGAGAGACCCAGTACTTC	CASSLEGRETQYF
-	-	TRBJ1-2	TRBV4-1	TGCGCCAGCAGCCAAGTCGGGCCGGGAAACCTGCCGAACTATGGCTACACCTTC	CASSQVGPGNLPNYGYTF